The 18 T cell receptor beta chains below were found in one sample sequenced in a study of vaccination effects on CD4 cells after COVID-19. Culture lasted under 13 days before CD4+ T cell isolation. TCRdb's table, derived via immunoSEQ multiplex PCR, lists solely in-frame clones and lacks some. The sample comprises more than 30,000 clones, around three quarters of which are singletons, and about 4% rests with the top ten. Antigens of these TCRs are unknown. The sample here was CD4+ T cells from PBMCs cultured without peptide, taken before COVID-19 vaccination. The receptors stem from a human donor who received a COVID-19 vaccine.

The chain couples TRBV5-4 to TRBJ2-1; 9 nucleotides align to TRBD1. Germline assignment: CDR1 SGHNT and CDR2 YYREEE (reference sequence). The CDR3 is 15 amino acids. J lost 8 bases, V lost 4 bases, and 10 bases had no gene match. The CDR3 DNA reads as TGTGCCAGCAGCCCGACCGGGACAGGGATTCATGAGCAGTTCTTC. It codes for CASSPTGTGIHEQFF.

The chain recombines TRBV19 with TRBJ2-7, with 11 bases matching TRBD2. The CDR3 has 14 residues. Germline values: CDR1 LNHDA, CDR2 SQIVND (reference sequence). After removal of 8 bases from V and 6 bases from J, the junction contained 9 bases not matched to a gene. CDR3 protein: CASARLAGSVEQYF. The CDR3, as DNA: TGTGCCAGTGCCCGACTAGCGGGATCTGTCGAGCAGTACTTC. The entire variable domain, with the rest obtained from reference TRBV19 and TRBJ2-7, is as follows: DGGITQSPKYLFRKEGQNVTLSCEQNLNHDAMYWYRQDPGQGLRLIYYSQIVNDFQKGDIAEGYSVSREKKESFPLTVTSAQKNPTAFYLCASARLAGSVEQYFGPGTRLTVT.

This sequence joins TRBV5-1 and TRBJ1-4; possibly TRBD1 for D (5 bases). This CDR3 has 15 amino acids. Germline V gene data show CDR1 as SGHRS and CDR2 as YFSETQ. Trimming shortened V by 4 bases and J by 4 bases, and 14 bases separated the two germline ends. CDR3 sequence: CASSPSGMGNEKLFF. The CDR3 DNA reads as TGCGCCAGCAGCCCCTCAGGGATGGGTAATGAAAAACTGTTTTTT.

V gene TRBV20-1 combines with J gene TRBJ1-2; possible D gene TRBD1, 6 bases. V gave up 6 bases and J gave up 8 bases, with 13 bases separating them. The CDR3 spans 11 residues. CDR1 DFQATT and CDR2 SNEGSKA come from the germline V gene (reference sequence). CDR3 protein: CSAYGGEGYTF. DNA of the CDR3: TGCAGTGCCTACGGGGGCGAGGGCTACACCTTC.

The chain employs TRBV7-2 and TRBJ2-1; D is unclear. The germline V gene encodes CDR1 SGHTA and CDR2 FQGNSA. The V end was cut by 4 bases, the J end by 10 bases, with 14 bases between. The CDR3 contains 13 residues. The CDR3 reads CASSSGLVGEQFF. CDR3 nucleotides: TGTGCCAGCAGCTCGGGCCTCGTGGGAGAGCAGTTCTTC.

This clone was observed a handful of times. V gene TRBV5-1 combines with J gene TRBJ2-1, with 10 bases lining up with TRBD2. The CDR3 totals 14 residues. CDR1 is SGHRS, CDR2 YFSETQ, per germline. V lost 5 bases and J lost 5; bases outside the gene matches: 4. The CDR3 coding sequence is TGCGCCAGCAGGAGCGGGGGGGCCCACAATGAGCAGTTCTTC. Its translation: CASRSGGAHNEQFF.

Remarks on this clone: A junction boundary mismatches the germline segment, possibly from a read error. The chain uses TRBV18 and TRBJ1-2; D is ambiguous. This CDR3 is built from 15 residues. CDR1 and CDR2 from the germline V gene are KGHSH and LQKENI. CDR3 sequence: CASSPRVANPYGYTF. The CDR3 DNA is TGTGCCAGCTCCCCACGGGTCGCGAATCCATATGGCTACACCTTC.

J is TRBJ1-6 and V is TRBV30, with TRBD1 identical over 7 bases. Germline CDR1 and CDR2: GTSNPN and SVGIG (reference sequence). The J segment lost 3 bases and the V segment lost 1 base, leaving 0 bases of the junction unmatched. This CDR3 has 14 residues. The DNA of the CDR3 is TGTGCCTGGAGTGGGGACAGCTATAATTCACCCCTCCACTTT. Translating gives CAWSGDSYNSPLHF.

The chain is built from TRBV7-8 and TRBJ1-4; D is undetermined. The germline V and J ends were trimmed by 5 bases and 7 bases, with 17 bases remaining between them. CDR1 and CDR2 from the germline V gene are SGHVS and FQNEAQ. The CDR3 is made up of 15 amino acids. The DNA for the CDR3 is TGTGCCAGCAGCCAACTTACTGTCAGCTCTGAAAAACTGTTTTTT. Its translation is CASSQLTVSSEKLFF.

V is TRBV7-2 and J is TRBJ2-3; perhaps TRBD2 as D (6 bases). V dropped 3 bases and J dropped 5 bases, with 12 bases sitting between them. The CDR3 spans 14 residues. Germline V gives CDR1 SGHTA, CDR2 FQGNSA. CDR3 sequence: CASSFRGARDTQYF. CDR3 nucleotide sequence: TGTGCCAGCAGCTTCCGCGGGGCCAGAGATACGCAGTATTTT. Complete variable domain (other parts from reference TRBV7-2 and TRBJ2-3): GAGVSQSPSNKVTEKGKDVELRCDPISGHTALYWYRQSLGQGLEFLIYFQGNSAPDKSGLPSDRFSAERTGGSVSTLTIQRTQQEDSAVYLCASSFRGARDTQYFGPGTRLTVL.

V usage is TRBV7-2 and J usage is TRBJ2-1; TRBD2 matches 8 bases. The CDR3 extends over 16 amino acids. From germline, CDR1 is SGHTA and CDR2 FQGNSA. Unmatched junction bases numbered 8, after V lost 6 bases and J lost 1 base. Here the CDR3 reads CASRHLKRESYNEQFF. CDR3 in DNA: TGTGCCAGCAGACACTTAAAGCGGGAGTCCTACAATGAGCAGTTCTTC.

The V and J genes are TRBV3-1 (or the pseudogene TRBV3-2) and TRBJ1-2; the D gene is possibly TRBD1 (5 bases). Germline CDR1 reads LGHDT; CDR2 reads YNNKEL (reference sequence). The CDR3 consists of 15 residues. Trimming left V 0 bases short and J 6 bases short, with 14 bases between. CDR3 sequence: CASSQDSARVNGYTF. Here the CDR3 DNA reads TGTGCCAGCAGCCAAGATTCTGCCAGGGTGAATGGCTACACCTTC.

The V call is TRBV9, the J call TRBJ2-6; D ambiguous. The V end lost 0 bases, the J end lost 4 bases, and 11 bases lay between the germline ends. The CDR3 runs to 16 residues. CDR1 and CDR2 (germline): SGDLS, YYNGEE. The CDR3 region is CASSVDWWRGANVLTF. DNA for the CDR3: TGTGCCAGCAGCGTAGATTGGTGGCGGGGGGCCAACGTCCTGACTTTC.

The rearrangement joins TRBV19 to TRBJ1-6; TRBD1 is a possible D gene (5 bases). Germline V gene sequence: CDR1 LNHDA, CDR2 SQIVND (reference sequence). The CDR3 has 15 amino acids. Trimming took 4 bases from V and 5 from J, leaving 12 bases between them. CDR3 protein: CASSSLDRNNSPLHF. The DNA of the CDR3 is TGTGCCAGTAGTAGCCTCGACAGAAATAATTCACCCCTCCACTTT.

There are a few counts of this clone. The rearrangement joins TRBV6-5 to TRBJ2-2, with 7 nucleotides matching TRBD1. Germline values: CDR1 MNHEY, CDR2 SVGAGI. The CDR3 loop spans 14 amino acids. The ends lost 10 bases at V and 0 bases at J; junction bases unmatched: 5. CDR3 sequence (DNA): TGTGCCATCATGGACAGGTCGAACACCGGGGAGCTGTTTTTT. Its translation is CAIMDRSNTGELFF.

The rearrangement joins TRBV12-3 or TRBV12-4 to TRBJ2-1; tentative D call: TRBD2 (6 bases). There are 13 residues in the CDR3. Trimming left V 3 bases short and J 12 bases short, with 15 bases between. The CDR3 loop is CASSLYLAGRQFF. The CDR3 DNA follows: TGTGCCAGCAGTTTGTACCTTGCGGGGAGGCAGTTCTTC.

V and J are TRBV5-1 and TRBJ1-1; perhaps TRBD1 as D (6 bases). V was clipped by 3 bases and J by 8 bases, with 14 bases between them. Germline values: CDR1 SGHRS, CDR2 YFSETQ. CDR3 length equals 13 residues. CDR3 DNA sequence: TGCGCCAGCAGCTCGGGGGCAGGTCCGGAAGCTTTCTTT. Translation: CASSSGAGPEAFF.

This clone appeared a single time. This chain uses TRBV5-5 with TRBJ1-2, with D possibly being TRBD1 (6 bases). The CDR3 is 16 amino acids. V lost 4 bases, J lost 0 bases, and 16 bases lay in between. Germline assignment: CDR1 SGHKS and CDR2 YYEKEE (reference sequence). CDR3 sequence: CASSQGRGPTNYGYTF. The CDR3 bases are TGTGCCAGCAGCCAAGGGCGGGGGCCGACTAACTATGGCTACACCTTC.